Listed below are T cell receptor beta chains from one sample, sequenced in a study of identical twins. MiXCR, applied by TCRdb to the 5' RACE reads, yields one record per CDR3 protein. The sample holds about 700,000 distinct CDR3 sequences, over 5% seen once. The sequenced sample consisted of naive T cells sorted from blood. These receptors all come from a man younger than 35 in good health. CDR3s include the opening cysteine and the closing phenylalanine or tryptophan. D genes are given only for firm matches. Where a row states a size, it is once, few, many or the class of an expanded clone; other rows omit it.

size: many
length: 16
V: TRBV18
D: NA
J: TRBJ2-1
CDR3: CASSPPVGGSGNEQFF
DNA: TGTGCCAGCTCACCACCGGTGGGTGGTAGCGGCAATGAGCAGTTCTTC

size: NA
length: 15
V: TRBV30
D: NA
J: TRBJ2-3
CDR3: CAWSVGGEGTDTQYF
DNA: TGTGCCTGGAGTGTTGGGGGCGAAGGCACAGATACGCAGTATTTT

size: many
length: 15
V: TRBV29-1
D: NA
J: TRBJ2-4
CDR3: CSVELLGIAKNIQYF
DNA: TGCAGCGTTGAACTTTTAGGAATAGCCAAAAACATTCAGTACTTC

size: NA
length: 18
V: TRBV21-1
D: NA
J: TRBJ2-1
CDR3: CASSSIPAGLAGSNEQFF
DNA: TGTGCCAGCAGCTCGATACCGGCCGGGCTAGCGGGGAGCAATGAGCAGTTCTTC

size: many
length: 16
V: TRBV6-1
D: TRBD1
J: TRBJ2-5
CDR3: CASSEAVRGPQETQYF
DNA: TGTGCCAGCAGTGAAGCGGTGAGGGGGCCCCAAGAGACCCAGTACTTC

size: few
length: 13
V: TRBV6-6
D: NA
J: TRBJ2-4
CDR3: CASRAQGGNIQYF
DNA: TGTGCCAGCAGAGCGCAGGGGGGAAACATTCAGTACTTC

size: NA
length: 14
V: TRBV12-3/TRBV12-4
D: NA
J: TRBJ2-1
CDR3: CASSSPRRYNEQFF
DNA: TGTGCCAGCAGTTCCCCAAGAAGGTACAATGAGCAGTTCTTC

size: many
length: 13
V: TRBV7-2
D: TRBD1
J: TRBJ1-5
CDR3: CASSVDREQPQHF
DNA: TGTGCCAGCAGCGTCGACAGGGAACAGCCCCAGCATTTT

size: many
length: 12
V: TRBV4-2
D: TRBD1
J: TRBJ2-5
CDR3: CASRDRGETQYF
DNA: TGTGCCAGCAGGGACAGGGGAGAGACCCAGTACTTC

size: many
length: 14
V: TRBV6-5
D: NA
J: TRBJ2-7
CDR3: CASSYTGTLYEQYF
DNA: TGTGCCAGCAGTTATACTGGGACTCTCTACGAGCAGTACTTC

size: few
length: 12
V: TRBV12-3/TRBV12-4
D: NA
J: TRBJ1-2
CDR3: CASSFGGNGYTF
DNA: TGTGCCAGCAGTTTTGGGGGCAACGGCTACACCTTC

size: many
length: 13
V: TRBV12-3/TRBV12-4
D: NA
J: TRBJ2-1
CDR3: CASSFRYNNEQFF
DNA: TGTGCCAGCAGTTTTCGGTACAACAATGAGCAGTTCTTC